This is a list of T cell receptor beta chains from one sample in a study of T cell repertoires in cytomegalovirus infection. TCRdb ran MiXCR on the reads and lists one entry per CDR3 protein. This sample yields 97,000 or so distinct CDR3 sequences, of which approximately 17% are seen a single time; 8% to 9.5% belongs to the top ten. Sequenced material: PBMCs. The source is a human donor in good health (CMV status not recorded). Some clones in this sample may be carry-over from other donors' samples. CDR3s include the opening cysteine and the closing phenylalanine or tryptophan. A D gene is named only where the DNA matches it firmly. Some rows have no size entry. The others give once, few or many, or a class for an expanded clone.

cdr3_nt | cdr3_aa | d_call | v_call | clone_size | j_call
TGTGCCAGCAGCTTAACCCCTGAGAGAAAGGGATACATTCAGTACTTC | CASSLTPERKGYIQYF | NA | TRBV11-3 | many | TRBJ2-4
TGCGCCAGCAGCCACACCCCCCTGACAGCTTCTAATGAAAAACTGTTTTTT | CASSHTPLTASNEKLFF | NA | TRBV4-1 | many | TRBJ1-4
TGTGCCAGCAGTGAAGCAGGGGCGGGGGTCCAAGAGACCCAGTACTTC | CASSEAGAGVQETQYF | TRBD2 | TRBV6-1 | many | TRBJ2-5
TGTGCCAGCAGCGCCGACAGGCCCCCCGAAAAACTGTTTTTT | CASSADRPPEKLFF | NA | TRBV7-6 | NA | TRBJ1-4
TGTGCCAGCAGTTACCGTGTGGACAGAAGCACCGGGGAGCTGTTTTTT | CASSYRVDRSTGELFF | NA | TRBV6-6 | few | TRBJ2-2
TGTGCCAGCAATGCCCGGTATGGCTACACCTTC | CASNARYGYTF | NA | TRBV28 | many | TRBJ1-2
TGCGCCAGCCAGACAGGGCGAGGGTACCAAGAGACCCAGTACTTC | CASQTGRGYQETQYF | TRBD1 | TRBV10-2 | NA | TRBJ2-5
TGTGCCAGCAGTGGGCAGATCGGTGAGCAGTTCTTC | CASSGQIGEQFF | NA | TRBV2 | many | TRBJ2-1
TGTGCCAGCAGTTTAGAACTGGGGACAGGGGGCTTCGGGGAGCTGTTTTTT | CASSLELGTGGFGELFF | TRBD1 | TRBV12-3/TRBV12-4 | many | TRBJ2-2
TGTGCTATACAGGGAGGGGGCACAGAGACCCAGTACTTC | CAIQGGGTETQYF | NA | TRBV30 | few | TRBJ2-5
TGCGCCAGCAGCCAATTGTACCCGGACAGGGTGGGTAGCAATCAGCCCCAGCATTTT | CASSQLYPDRVGSNQPQHF | TRBD1 | TRBV4-1 | few | TRBJ1-5
TGTGCCAGCAGTGTCAGGATGAACACTGAAGCTTTCTTT | CASSVRMNTEAFF | NA | TRBV6-4 | NA | TRBJ1-1
TGTGCCAGTAGTACGGTAGGACAGGCGGTCTCTGGGGCCAACGTCCTGACTTTC | CASSTVGQAVSGANVLTF | TRBD1 | TRBV19 | many | TRBJ2-6
TGTGCCAGCAGTCCTAGGGACAGGGGTTCAGATACGCAGTATTTT | CASSPRDRGSDTQYF | TRBD1 | TRBV28 | NA | TRBJ2-3
TGTGCCAGCAGCGTTTTGGGGGAAAAGAATGGCTACACCTTC | CASSVLGEKNGYTF | NA | TRBV2 | NA | TRBJ1-2
TGTGCCAGCAGTTCGAAGGATTTTTGGAACACTGAAGCTTTCTTT | CASSSKDFWNTEAFF | NA | TRBV5-4 | NA | TRBJ1-1
TGTGCCAGCAGCTTAAGTCTGTCCAGCGATGAGCAGTTCTTC | CASSLSLSSDEQFF | NA | TRBV7-9 | few | TRBJ2-1
TGCAGTCCCCGTGGGGTGAACACTGAAGCTTTCTTT | CSPRGVNTEAFF | NA | TRBV20-1 | few | TRBJ1-1
TGTGCCAGCAGCTTAGTTTCTGGAAACACCATATATTTT | CASSLVSGNTIYF | NA | TRBV7-8 | few | TRBJ1-3
TGCAGTGCTGGAACGCCCGGGACAGGTGATTCCTACGAGCAGTACTTC | CSAGTPGTGDSYEQYF | TRBD1 | TRBV20-1 | NA | TRBJ2-7
TGTGCCAGCAGCTTAGAAAGCGGGGGGGTCACAGATACGCAGTATTTT | CASSLESGGVTDTQYF | TRBD2 | TRBV7-2 | many | TRBJ2-3
TGTGCCAGCAGCTCCTCGCAGATACTTTATGGCTACACCTTC | CASSSSQILYGYTF | NA | TRBV7-9 | many | TRBJ1-2